The T cell receptor beta chain described here comes from a study of blood T cell repertoires in COVID-19. Study information: COVID-19 samples from acute and convalescent phases originated in the United States, Italy and Spain. T cells, B-cell-depleted T cells, or PBMCs supplied cDNA or gDNA.

Authors' methods: Using reference gene primer amplification, nucleated cell counts were estimated. TCRdb keeps only in-frame clones here, not all; method: immunoSEQ multiplex PCR. For V, J and clone size, that table is used; D and trimming come from the DNA. The sample contains more than 250,000 clones, approximately 88% of which appear only once. The germline gives CDR1 SNHLY, CDR2 FYNNEI. The CDR3 has 14 residues. V was pared by 7 bases and J by 4 bases, with 16 bases between. The chain carries TRBV2 and TRBJ2-5, with D unresolved. The material sequenced was peripheral blood. This clonotype was sampled from a human donor in a cohort sampled during active COVID-19. CDR3 in DNA: TGTGCCAGCACTCCTGCTAGTAGGAGAGAGACCCAGTACTTC. Its translation is CASTPASRRETQYF.